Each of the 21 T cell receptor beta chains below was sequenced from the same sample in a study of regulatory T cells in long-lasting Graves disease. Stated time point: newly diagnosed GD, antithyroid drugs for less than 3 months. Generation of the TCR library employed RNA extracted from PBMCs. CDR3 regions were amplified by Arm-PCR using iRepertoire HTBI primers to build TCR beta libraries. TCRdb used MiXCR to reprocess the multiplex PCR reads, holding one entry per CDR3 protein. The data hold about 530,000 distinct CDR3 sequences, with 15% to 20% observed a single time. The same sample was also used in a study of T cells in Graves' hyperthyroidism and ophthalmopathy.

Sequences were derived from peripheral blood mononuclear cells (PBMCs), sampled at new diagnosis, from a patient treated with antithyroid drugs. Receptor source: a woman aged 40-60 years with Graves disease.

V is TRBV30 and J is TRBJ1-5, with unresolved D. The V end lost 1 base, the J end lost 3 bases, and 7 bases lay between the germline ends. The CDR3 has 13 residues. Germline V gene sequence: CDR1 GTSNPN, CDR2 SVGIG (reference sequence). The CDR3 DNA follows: TGTGCCTGGAGTGGAGGCTACAATCAGCCCCAGCATTTT. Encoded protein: CAWSGGYNQPQHF.

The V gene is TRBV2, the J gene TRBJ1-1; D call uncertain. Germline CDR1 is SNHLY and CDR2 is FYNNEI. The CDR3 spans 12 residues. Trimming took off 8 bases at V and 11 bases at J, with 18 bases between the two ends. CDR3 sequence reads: CASSRALIGAFF. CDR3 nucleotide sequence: TGTGCCAGCTCCCGGGCCCTCATTGGGGCTTTCTTT.

CDR3: CASRGDWREYNEQFF. CDR3 in DNA: TGTGCCAGCAGGGGGGACTGGCGGGAGTACAATGAGCAGTTCTTC. This chain connects TRBV6-1 to TRBJ2-1; TRBD2 matches 7 bases. Germline V gene sequence: CDR1 MNHNS, CDR2 SASEGT. J was trimmed by 4 bases and V by 6 bases; bases with no gene match: 9. This CDR3 region has 15 residues.

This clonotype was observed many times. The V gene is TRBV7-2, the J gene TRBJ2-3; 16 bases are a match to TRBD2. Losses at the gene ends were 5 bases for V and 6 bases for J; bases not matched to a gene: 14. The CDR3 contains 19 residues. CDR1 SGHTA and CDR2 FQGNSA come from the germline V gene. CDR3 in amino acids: CASSSRGTSGGASFDTQYF. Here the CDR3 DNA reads TGTGCCAGCAGCAGCCGCGGGACTAGCGGGGGGGCGAGTTTTGATACGCAGTATTTT.

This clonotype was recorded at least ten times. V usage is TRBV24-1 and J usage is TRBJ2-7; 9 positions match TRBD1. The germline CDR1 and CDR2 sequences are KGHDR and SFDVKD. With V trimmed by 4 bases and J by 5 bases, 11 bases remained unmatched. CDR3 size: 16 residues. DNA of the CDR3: TGTGCCACCAGTGAGGCCACCGGGACAGGGACGGACGAGCAGTACTTC. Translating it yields CATSEATGTGTDEQYF.

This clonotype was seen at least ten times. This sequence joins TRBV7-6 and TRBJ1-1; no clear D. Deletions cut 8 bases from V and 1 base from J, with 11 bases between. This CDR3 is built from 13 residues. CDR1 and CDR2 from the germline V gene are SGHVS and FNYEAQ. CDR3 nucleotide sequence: TGTGCCAGCTGTCTATCACGGAACACTGAAGCTTTCTTT. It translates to CASCLSRNTEAFF. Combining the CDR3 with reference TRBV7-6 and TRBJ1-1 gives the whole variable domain GAGVSQSPRYKVTKRGQDVALRCDPISGHVSLYWYRQALGQGPEFLTYFNYEAQQDKSGLPNDRFSAERPEGSISTLTIQRTEQRDSAMYRCASCLSRNTEAFFGQGTRLTVV.

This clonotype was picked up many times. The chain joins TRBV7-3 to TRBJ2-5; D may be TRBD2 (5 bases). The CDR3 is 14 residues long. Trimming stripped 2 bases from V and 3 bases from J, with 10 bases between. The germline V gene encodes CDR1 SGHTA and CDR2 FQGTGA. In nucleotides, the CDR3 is TGTGCCAGCAGCTTAGAGGGCAGAAAAGAGACCCAGTACTTC. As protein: CASSLEGRKETQYF. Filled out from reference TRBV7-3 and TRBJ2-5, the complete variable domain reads GAGVSQTPSNKVTEKGKYVELRCDPISGHTALYWYRQSLGQGPEFLIYFQGTGAADDSGLPNDRFFAVRPEGSVSTLKIQRTERGDSAVYLCASSLEGRKETQYFGPGTRLLVL.

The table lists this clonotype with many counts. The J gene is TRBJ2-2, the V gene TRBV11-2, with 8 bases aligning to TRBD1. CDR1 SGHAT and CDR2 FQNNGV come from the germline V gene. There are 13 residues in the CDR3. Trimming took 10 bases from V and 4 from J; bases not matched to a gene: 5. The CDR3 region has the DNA TGTGCCATGGACAGGGCGAGCACCGGGGAGCTGTTTTTT. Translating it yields CAMDRASTGELFF. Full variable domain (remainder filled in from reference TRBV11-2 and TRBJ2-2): EAGVAQSPRYKIIEKRQSVAFWCNPISGHATLYWYQQILGQGPKLLIQFQNNGVVDDSQLPKDRFSAERLKGVDSTLKIQPAKLEDSAVYLCAMDRASTGELFFGEGSRLTVL.

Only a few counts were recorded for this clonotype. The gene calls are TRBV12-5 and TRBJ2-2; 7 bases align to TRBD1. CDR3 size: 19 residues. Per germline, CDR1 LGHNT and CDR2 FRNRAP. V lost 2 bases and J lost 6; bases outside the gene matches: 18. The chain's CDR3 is CASGLQTARAGGRAGELFF. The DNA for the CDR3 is TGTGCTAGTGGTTTGCAAACAGCAAGAGCAGGGGGTAGGGCCGGGGAGCTGTTTTTT.

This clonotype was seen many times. For the CDR3, the DNA is TGTGCCAGCAGCCCTAGGGAGGCAGCGGGGGGGCCAAGGGATACGCAGTATTTT. Its protein product is CASSPREAAGGPRDTQYF. The genes are TRBV13 and TRBJ2-3, with 10 bases identical to TRBD2. The CDR3 sequence is 18 residues long. With 5 bases clipped from V and 6 bases from J, the junction kept 17 bases outside the gene matches. Germline CDR1 PRHDT, CDR2 FYEKMQ (reference sequence).

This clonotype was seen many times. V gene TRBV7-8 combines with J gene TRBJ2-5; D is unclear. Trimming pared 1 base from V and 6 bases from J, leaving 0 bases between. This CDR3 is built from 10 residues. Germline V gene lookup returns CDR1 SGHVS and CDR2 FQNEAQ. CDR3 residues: CASSLETQYF. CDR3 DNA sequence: TGTGCCAGCAGCTTAGAGACCCAGTACTTC.

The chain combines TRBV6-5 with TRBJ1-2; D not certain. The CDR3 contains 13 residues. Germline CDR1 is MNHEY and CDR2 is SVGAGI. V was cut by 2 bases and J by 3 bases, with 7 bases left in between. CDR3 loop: CASSYRRDYGYTF. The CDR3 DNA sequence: TGTGCCAGCAGTTACCGTCGGGACTATGGCTACACCTTC.

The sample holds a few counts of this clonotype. Written as DNA, the CDR3 is TGTGCCAGCAGCGATAACAGGGTGGGGAATTCACCCCTCCACTTT. Translation: CASSDNRVGNSPLHF. The rearrangement uses TRBV7-8 and TRBJ1-6; D is possibly TRBD1 (6 bases). The CDR3 totals 15 residues. Germline CDR1 SGHVS, CDR2 FQNEAQ. Trimming took 5 bases from V and 7 from J, leaving 15 bases between them.

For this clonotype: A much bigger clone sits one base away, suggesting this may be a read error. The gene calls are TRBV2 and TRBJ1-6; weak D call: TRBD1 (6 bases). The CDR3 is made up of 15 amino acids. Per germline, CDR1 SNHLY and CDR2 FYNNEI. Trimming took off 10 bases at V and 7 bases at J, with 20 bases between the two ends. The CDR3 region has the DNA TGTGCCACCGCTTGGGACGGGGGGCGGAATTCACCCCTCCACTTT. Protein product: CATAWDGGRNSPLHF.

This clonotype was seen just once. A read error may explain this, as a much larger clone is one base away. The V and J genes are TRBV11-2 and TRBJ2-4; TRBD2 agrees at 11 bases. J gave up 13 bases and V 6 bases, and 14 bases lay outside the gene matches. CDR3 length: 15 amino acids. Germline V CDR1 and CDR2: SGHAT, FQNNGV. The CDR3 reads CASRALAGGLTEQYF. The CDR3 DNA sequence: TGTGCCAGCAGAGCCCTAGCGGGAGGACTAACTGAGCAGTACTTC.

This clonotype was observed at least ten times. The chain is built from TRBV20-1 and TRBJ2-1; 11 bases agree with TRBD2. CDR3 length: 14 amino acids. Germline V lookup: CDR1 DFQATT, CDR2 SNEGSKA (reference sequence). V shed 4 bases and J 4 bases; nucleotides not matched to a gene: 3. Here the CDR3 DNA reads TGCAGTGCTACGACTAGCGGGGCTTACAATGAGCAGTTCTTC. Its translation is CSATTSGAYNEQFF.

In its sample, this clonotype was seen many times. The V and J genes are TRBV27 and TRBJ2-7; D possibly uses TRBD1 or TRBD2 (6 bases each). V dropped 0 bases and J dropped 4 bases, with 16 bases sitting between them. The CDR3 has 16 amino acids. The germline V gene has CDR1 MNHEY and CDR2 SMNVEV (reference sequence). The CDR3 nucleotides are TGTGCCAGCAGTTTATCCCTGGTGCCGGGGGCATACGAGCAGTACTTC. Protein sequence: CASSLSLVPGAYEQYF.

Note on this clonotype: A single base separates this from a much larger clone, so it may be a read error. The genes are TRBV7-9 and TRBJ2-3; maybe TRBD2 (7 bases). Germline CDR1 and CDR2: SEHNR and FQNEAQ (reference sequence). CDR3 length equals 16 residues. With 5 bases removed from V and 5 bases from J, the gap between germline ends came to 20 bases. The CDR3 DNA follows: TGTGCCAGCAGCCTACAGCCTTCGGGGGGCTTAGATACGCAGTATTTT. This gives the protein CASSLQPSGGLDTQYF.

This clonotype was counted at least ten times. The CDR3, as DNA: TGTGCCAGCAGCCCGACCGCGCAAAGAGGCGAGCAGTACTTC. Translated, it gives CASSPTAQRGEQYF. The chain has TRBV3-1 and TRBJ2-7; D gene ambiguous. This CDR3 is built from 14 residues. The germline V and J ends were trimmed by 4 bases and 6 bases, with 16 bases remaining between them. Germline V CDR1 and CDR2: LGHDT, YNNKEL (reference sequence).

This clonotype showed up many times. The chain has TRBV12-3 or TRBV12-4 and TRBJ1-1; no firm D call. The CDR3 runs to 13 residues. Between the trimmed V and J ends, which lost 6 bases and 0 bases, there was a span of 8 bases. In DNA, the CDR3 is TGTGCCAGCAGACGACGGATGAACACTGAAGCTTTCTTT. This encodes CASRRRMNTEAFF.

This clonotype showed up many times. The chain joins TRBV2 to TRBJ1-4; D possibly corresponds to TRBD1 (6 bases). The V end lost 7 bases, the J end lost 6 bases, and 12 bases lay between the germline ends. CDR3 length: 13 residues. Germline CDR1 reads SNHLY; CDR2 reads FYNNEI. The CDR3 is CASTTGFDEKLFF. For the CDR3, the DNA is TGTGCCAGCACTACAGGGTTCGATGAAAAACTGTTTTTT.